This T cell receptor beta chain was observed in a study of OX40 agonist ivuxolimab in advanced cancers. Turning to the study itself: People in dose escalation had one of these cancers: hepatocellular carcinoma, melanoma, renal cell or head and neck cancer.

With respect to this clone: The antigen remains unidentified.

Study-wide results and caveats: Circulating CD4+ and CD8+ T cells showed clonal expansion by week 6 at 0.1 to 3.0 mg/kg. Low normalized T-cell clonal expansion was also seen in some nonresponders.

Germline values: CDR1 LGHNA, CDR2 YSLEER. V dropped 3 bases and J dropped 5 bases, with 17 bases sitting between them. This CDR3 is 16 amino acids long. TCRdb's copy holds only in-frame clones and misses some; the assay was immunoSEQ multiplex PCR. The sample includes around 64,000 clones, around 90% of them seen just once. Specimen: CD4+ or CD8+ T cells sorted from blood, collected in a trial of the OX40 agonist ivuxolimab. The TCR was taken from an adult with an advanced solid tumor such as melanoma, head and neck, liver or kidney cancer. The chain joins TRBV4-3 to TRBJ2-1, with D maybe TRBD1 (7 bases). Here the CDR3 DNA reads TGCGCCAGCAGCCAGGAGGCGGGACAGCTAAACAATGAGCAGTTCTTC. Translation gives CASSQEAGQLNNEQFF.